This T cell receptor (beta chain) was retrieved from a study of blood T cell repertoires in COVID-19. Germline V CDR1 and CDR2: SQVTM, ANQGSEA. The length of the CDR3 is 14 residues. Unmatched junction bases numbered 4, after V lost 3 bases and J lost 5 bases. In this sample, this clone turned up a few times. The protocol was immunoSEQ multiplex PCR, while the TCRdb copy is restricted to in-frame clones and leaves out a portion. Among some 400,000 clones, approximately 86% were seen once, and the ten largest hold about 2.9%. The receptor was derived from a human donor in a cohort sampled during active COVID-19. Sequencing was done on a sample of peripheral blood. This chain joins TRBV29-1 and TRBJ1-3; 10 bases are a match to TRBD1. CDR3: CSVETGGARNTIYF. The CDR3 DNA sequence: TGCAGCGTTGAGACAGGGGGCGCCCGAAACACCATATATTTT.